The T cell receptor beta chain described here comes from a study of cytomegalovirus exposure and HLA in healthy donors. Study conclusions and caveats: Reports state that TCR beta sequences accurately predicted most subjects' HLA-A and HLA-B alleles.

About this clone: The target antigen is unknown.

The PCR employed 60 Vbeta primers together with 13 Jbeta primers. Original analysis: A later analysis tallied some 84 million unique TCR beta chains, 9 million to 12 million of them shared. Libraries were prepared by immunoSEQ multiplex PCR; TCRdb keeps only in-frame clonotypes and omits some of them. Clonal size and the V and J genes are those of that table, whereas D and trimming came from the DNA. The data show more than 100,000 clones, with roughly three quarters seen just once and more than 1.1% held by the top ten. The sequence came from a woman in her thirties or forties in good health and CMV-seronegative. Material: PBMCs.

The CDR3 sequence is CASSGTWEANTEAFF. The CDR3 DNA follows: TGTGCCAGCTCAGGAACTTGGGAGGCAAACACTGAAGCTTTCTTT. This chain joins TRBV18 and TRBJ1-1; D is unresolved. Trimming shortened V by 5 bases and J by 2 bases, and 15 bases separated the two germline ends. Germline CDR1 and CDR2: KGHSH and LQKENI. This CDR3 has 15 amino acids.